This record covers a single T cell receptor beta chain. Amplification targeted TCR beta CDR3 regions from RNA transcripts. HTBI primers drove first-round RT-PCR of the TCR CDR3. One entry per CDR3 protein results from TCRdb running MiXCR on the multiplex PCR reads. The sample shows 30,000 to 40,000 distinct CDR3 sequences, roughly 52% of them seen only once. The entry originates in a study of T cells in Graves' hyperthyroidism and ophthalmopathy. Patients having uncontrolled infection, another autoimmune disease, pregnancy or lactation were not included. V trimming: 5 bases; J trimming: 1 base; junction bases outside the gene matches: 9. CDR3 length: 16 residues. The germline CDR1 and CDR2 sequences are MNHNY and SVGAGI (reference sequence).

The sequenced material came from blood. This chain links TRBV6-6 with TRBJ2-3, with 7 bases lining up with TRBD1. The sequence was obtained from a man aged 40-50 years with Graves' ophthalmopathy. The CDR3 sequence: CASSQRQGRGTDTQYF. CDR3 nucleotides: TGTGCCAGCAGTCAACGACAGGGCCGCGGCACAGATACGCAGTATTTT.